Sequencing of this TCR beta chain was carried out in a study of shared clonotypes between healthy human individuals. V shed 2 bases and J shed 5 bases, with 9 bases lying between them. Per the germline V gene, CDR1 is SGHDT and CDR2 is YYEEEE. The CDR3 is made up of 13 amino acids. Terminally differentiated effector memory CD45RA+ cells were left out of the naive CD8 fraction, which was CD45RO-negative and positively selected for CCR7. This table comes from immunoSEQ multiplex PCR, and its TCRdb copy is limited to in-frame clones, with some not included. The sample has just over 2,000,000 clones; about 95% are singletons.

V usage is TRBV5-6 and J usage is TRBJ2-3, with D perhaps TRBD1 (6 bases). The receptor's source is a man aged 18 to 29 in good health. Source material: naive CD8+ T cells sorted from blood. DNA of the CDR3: TGTGCCAGCAGCTTTCTGACAGGAGATACGCAGTATTTT. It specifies CASSFLTGDTQYF.